One sample yielded the 32 T cell receptor beta chains listed below, sequenced in a study of human T cells and chemical hapten exposure. In TCRdb, the RACE reads were re-called with MiXCR into one record per CDR3 protein. The table includes about 84,000 distinct CDR3 sequences, roughly a tenth detected once. Time point given: patch test 2, 6 weeks after DPC sensitization. Regarding treatment: therapeutic diphenylcyclopropenone sensitization with weekly scalp DPC. Here the sequenced sample was whole blood, taken in connection with sensitization to the hapten diphenylcyclopropenone (DPC). The origin of the receptors is a woman aged 45 to 65 with alopecia areata. Some clones in this sample may be carry-over from other donors' samples.

The chain combines TRBV28 with TRBJ2-7, with D possibly being TRBD2 (6 bases). Germline V gene data show CDR1 as MDHEN and CDR2 as SYDVKM. This CDR3 is 13 amino acids long. The V and J ends lost 6 bases and 3 bases respectively, with 12 bases between them. The CDR3 loop is CASRPGGNYEQYF. In DNA, the CDR3 is TGTGCCAGCAGACCCGGCGGGAACTACGAGCAGTACTTC.

The V and J genes are TRBV18 and TRBJ1-4, with D uncertain. The length of the CDR3 is 15 residues. V dropped 2 bases and J dropped 3 bases, with 10 bases sitting between them. Germline V gene sequence: CDR1 KGHSH, CDR2 LQKENI. For the CDR3, the DNA is TGTGCCAGCTCACCAACTGCGGGGTCTAATGAAAAACTGTTTTTT. Residues: CASSPTAGSNEKLFF.

This clonotype was picked up a small number of times. The chain uses TRBV7-2 and TRBJ1-2; D perhaps matches TRBD1 (6 bases). The germline V gene encodes CDR1 SGHTA and CDR2 FQGNSA. The V end was cut by 2 bases, the J end by 6 bases, with 10 bases between. The CDR3 length is 13 residues. The CDR3 region has the DNA TGTGCCAGCAGCTTACAGGGGATTGATGGCTACACCTTC. Translation gives CASSLQGIDGYTF.

This clonotype appeared a few times. V usage is TRBV7-9 and J usage is TRBJ1-2; 11 bases agree with TRBD1. Per germline, CDR1 SEHNR and CDR2 FQNEAQ (reference sequence). V shed 4 bases, J shed 7 bases, and the junction held 2 bases outside the gene matches. The CDR3 length is 13 residues. The CDR3 DNA follows: TGTGCCAGCAGCTCGGACAGGGGGCTTGGCTACACCTTC. Translated, it gives CASSSDRGLGYTF.

This clonotype has only a few counts. Its ends do not fully match the called genes, so a read error is possible. The chain recombines TRBV6-2 or TRBV6-3 with TRBJ2-5; D gene uncertain. Germline V gene data show CDR1 as MNHEY and CDR2 as SVGEGT. The CDR3 has 14 amino acids. Here the CDR3 reads CASSYVGVQEIQYF. The CDR3 region has the DNA TGTGCCAGCAGTTACGTTGGGGTCCAAGAGATCCAGTACTTC.

The chain carries TRBV4-1 and TRBJ2-5; D possibly corresponds to TRBD1 (7 bases). CDR1 MGHRA and CDR2 YSYEKL come from the germline V gene. The CDR3 consists of 17 residues. V shed 0 bases and J shed 0 bases, with 14 bases lying between them. The CDR3 bases are TGCGCCAGCAGCCAAGATAAGTCAGGGGGGTACCAAGAGACCCAGTACTTC. It yields the protein CASSQDKSGGYQETQYF.

CDR3 nucleotide sequence: TGTGCCAGCACGAGGCGGGAGGGGAGTTACAATGAGCAGTTCTTC. This encodes CASTRREGSYNEQFF. The rearrangement joins TRBV9 to TRBJ2-1, with 9 positions matching TRBD2. CDR1 and CDR2 from the germline V gene are SGDLS and YYNGEE. J was trimmed by 4 bases and V by 6 bases; bases with no gene match: 8. The CDR3 has 15 amino acids. Based on the CDR3 plus reference TRBV9 and TRBJ2-1, the full variable domain is DSGVTQTPKHLITATGQRVTLRCSPRSGDLSVYWYQQSLDQGLQFLIQYYNGEERAKGNILERFSAQQFPDLHSELNLSSLELGDSALYFCASTRREGSYNEQFFGPGTRLTVL.

Of note for this clonotype: With a much larger clone just one base away, this may be a read error. The V gene is TRBV20-1, the J gene TRBJ1-5; 8 nucleotides align to TRBD1. This CDR3 is built from 14 residues. Germline V CDR1 and CDR2: DFQATT, SNEGSKA (reference sequence). Unmatched junction bases numbered 6, after V lost 8 bases and J lost 0 bases. The CDR3 DNA sequence: TGCAGTACAAGGACAGGGATTAGCAATCAGCCCCAGCATTTT. Its protein product is CSTRTGISNQPQHF.

In its sample, this clonotype was seen a few times. V usage is TRBV5-1 and J usage is TRBJ1-3; tentative D call: TRBD1 (5 bases). The ends were cut back, 5 bases at V and 1 base at J, with 13 bases in the middle. Germline V gene data show CDR1 as SGHRS and CDR2 as YFSETQ. The CDR3 runs to 15 residues. The CDR3 nucleotides are TGCGCCAGCAGTCGGTCACAGGATTCTGGAAACACCATATATTTT. As protein: CASSRSQDSGNTIYF.

This clonotype was seen only a few times. CDR3 coding DNA: TGTGCCAGCAGCTTAGACAGGGGGGCCCCGAACGAGCAGTACTTC. Protein product: CASSLDRGAPNEQYF. The genes are TRBV7-2 and TRBJ2-7; TRBD1 agrees at 8 bases. Trimming at V came to 1 base and at J to 5 bases, leaving 7 bases not matched to a gene. The germline gives CDR1 SGHTA, CDR2 FQGNSA. This CDR3 has 15 amino acids.

Ten or more counts support this clonotype. The CDR3 protein is CASSQEGGRGNTIYF. In DNA form, the CDR3 reads TGTGCCAGCAGCCAAGAAGGGGGCAGAGGAAACACCATATATTTT. The J gene is TRBJ1-3, the V gene TRBV4-2; 7 bases fit TRBD1. CDR1 LGHNA and CDR2 YNFKEQ come from the germline V gene. Trimming removed 0 bases from V and 4 bases from J; junction bases left unmatched: 3. The CDR3 extends over 15 amino acids.

The rearrangement uses TRBV5-5 and TRBJ2-3; 8 bases line up with TRBD2. This CDR3 is built from 17 residues. Germline V CDR1 and CDR2: SGHKS, YYEKEE (reference sequence). V lost 4 bases, J lost 0 bases, and 10 bases stayed unmatched. CDR3 nucleotide sequence: TGTGCCAGCAGCCCCCGGGGTAGCGGGGTGAGCACAGATACGCAGTATTTT. Translated: CASSPRGSGVSTDTQYF. The full variable domain, rest sourced from reference TRBV5-5 and TRBJ2-3, is DAGVTQSPTHLIKTRGQQVTLRCSPISGHKSVSWYQQVLGQGPQFIFQYYEKEERGRGNFPDRFSARQFPNYSSELNVNALLLGDSALYLCASSPRGSGVSTDTQYFGPGTRLTVL.

Many counts were recorded for this clonotype. The chain joins TRBV6-2 or TRBV6-3 to TRBJ2-7; 12 nucleotides agree with TRBD2. The V gene's germline CDR1 is MNHEY and CDR2 SVGEGT. V dropped 2 bases and J dropped 2; count of bases not matched to a gene: 4. The CDR3 has 16 amino acids. CDR3 sequence (DNA): TGTGCCAGCAGTTACGGGGGACTAGCGGGTCCCTACGAGCAGTACTTC. This sequence encodes CASSYGGLAGPYEQYF.

This rearrangement joins TRBV6-6 to TRBJ1-2; tentatively, D is TRBD1 (5 bases). This CDR3 has 12 residues. In germline, CDR1 is MNHNY, CDR2 SVGAGI (reference sequence). V lost 10 bases, J lost 5 bases, and 14 bases lay in between. CDR3 sequence reads: CAISRGEYGYTF. The CDR3 DNA follows: TGTGCCATCTCTAGAGGGGAATATGGCTACACCTTC.

The chain is built from TRBV20-1 and TRBJ2-1; 10 positions agree with TRBD2. Germline V gene data show CDR1 as DFQATT and CDR2 as SNEGSKA (reference sequence). J gave up 6 bases and V 6 bases, and 8 bases lay outside the gene matches. The CDR3 extends over 14 amino acids. CDR3 protein: CSAKVLAGVNEQFF. CDR3 sequence (DNA): TGCAGTGCAAAGGTCCTAGCGGGAGTCAATGAGCAGTTCTTC.

The chain links TRBV7-8 to TRBJ1-5; no clear D gene. Trimming removed 5 bases from V and 6 bases from J, with 8 bases in between. The CDR3 contains 12 residues. CDR1 and CDR2 (germline): SGHVS, FQNEAQ. CDR3 amino acids: CASSPWSQPQHF. The DNA of the CDR3 is TGTGCCAGCAGCCCCTGGAGTCAGCCCCAGCATTTT.

The chain is built from TRBV29-1 and TRBJ1-2; D remains ambiguous. This CDR3 comprises 11 residues. V dropped 7 bases and J dropped 2 bases, with 8 bases sitting between them. Germline-derived CDR1 and CDR2 are SQVTM and ANQGSEA. CDR3 sequence (DNA): TGCAGCGGGACGGACAACTATGGCTACACCTTC. The encoded protein is CSGTDNYGYTF.

This clonotype was found a few times. This chain links TRBV6-2 or TRBV6-3 with TRBJ2-2, with a possible D match to TRBD1 (6 bases). The CDR3 is made up of 15 amino acids. Germline-derived CDR1 and CDR2 are MNHEY and SVGEGT. With 6 bases removed from V and 5 bases from J, the gap between germline ends came to 16 bases. CDR3 in DNA: TGTGCCAGCAGACCCCCTGGACAGACGACCGGGGAGCTGTTTTTT. Translation gives CASRPPGQTTGELFF.

The rearrangement links TRBV3-1 to TRBJ2-7; D perhaps matches TRBD2 (6 bases). The ends were cut back, 1 base at V and 1 base at J, with 11 bases in the middle. The germline V gene encodes CDR1 LGHDT and CDR2 YNNKEL (reference sequence). This CDR3 is 15 amino acids long. The CDR3 nucleotides are TGTGCCAGCAGCCAAGTGAGGACTACATCCTACGAGCAGTACTTC. This gives the protein CASSQVRTTSYEQYF.

The V call is TRBV29-1, the J call TRBJ2-7, with no clear D. Germline V CDR1 and CDR2: SQVTM, ANQGSEA. CDR3 length: 12 residues. V lost 6 bases and J lost 3, with 12 bases in between. For the CDR3, the DNA is TGCAGCGTCACTAAGGTAGGCTACGAGCAGTACTTC. Translation gives CSVTKVGYEQYF.

This clonotype was detected only a few times. The chain uses TRBV5-4 and TRBJ2-5; the match to TRBD1 covers 8 bases. The J segment lost 4 bases and the V segment lost 1 base, leaving 0 bases of the junction unmatched. The CDR3 totals 13 residues. Germline CDR1 and CDR2: SGHNT and YYREEE (reference sequence). CDR3 amino acids: CASSLTGGETQYF. CDR3 coding DNA: TGTGCCAGCAGCTTGACAGGGGGAGAGACCCAGTACTTC.

The chain has TRBV12-3 or TRBV12-4 and TRBJ1-2; D may be TRBD1 (6 bases). CDR3 length equals 13 residues. Trimming shortened V by 3 bases and J by 7 bases, and 12 bases separated the two germline ends. The CDR3 DNA is TGTGCCAGCAGTTTTGGGACAACAAGTGGCTACACCTTC. It codes for CASSFGTTSGYTF.

There are many counts of this clonotype. The J gene is TRBJ2-7, the V gene TRBV10-3; a weak D match, TRBD2 (7 bases). Germline V gives CDR1 ENHRY, CDR2 SYGVKD. The CDR3 totals 12 residues. V was shortened by 10 bases and J by 5 bases, with 15 bases between the two germline ends. The CDR3 DNA reads as TGTGCCACAAAGGCGGGGGCCCACGAGCAGTACTTC. Its translation: CATKAGAHEQYF.

There are many counts of this clonotype. Here the CDR3 reads CASSRLAANTGELFF. The CDR3 DNA sequence: TGTGCCAGCAGCCGGCTAGCGGCGAACACCGGGGAGCTGTTTTTT. The chain carries TRBV7-6 and TRBJ2-2; 7 nucleotides agree with TRBD2. Losses at the gene ends were 5 bases for V and 0 bases for J; bases not matched to a gene: 3. CDR1 SGHVS and CDR2 FNYEAQ come from the germline V gene. The CDR3 is 15 residues long. The whole variable domain, filled in from reference TRBV7-6 and TRBJ2-2, reads GAGVSQSPRYKVTKRGQDVALRCDPISGHVSLYWYRQALGQGPEFLTYFNYEAQQDKSGLPNDRFSAERPEGSISTLTIQRTEQRDSAMYRCASSRLAANTGELFFGEGSRLTVL.

This clonotype was recorded many times. The chain carries TRBV5-1 and TRBJ2-7; 11 nucleotides match TRBD1. After removal of 3 bases from V and 6 bases from J, the junction contained 5 bases not matched to a gene. This CDR3 spans 14 amino acids. Germline lookup yields CDR1 SGHRS and CDR2 YFSETQ. The CDR3 sequence is CASSSRTGGGEQYF. CDR3 sequence (DNA): TGCGCCAGCAGCTCAAGGACAGGGGGCGGCGAGCAGTACTTC. Full variable domain (remainder filled in from reference TRBV5-1 and TRBJ2-7): KAGVTQTPRYLIKTRGQQVTLSCSPISGHRSVSWYQQTPGQGLQFLFEYFSETQRNKGNFPGRFSGRQFSNSRSEMNVSTLELGDSALYLCASSSRTGGGEQYFGPGTRLTVT.

This clonotype was seen ten or more times. The rearrangement uses TRBV3-1 and TRBJ2-2; D gene unclear. The CDR3 runs to 14 residues. Germline CDR1 reads LGHDT; CDR2 reads YNNKEL (reference sequence). The ends were cut back, 1 base at V and 4 bases at J, with 7 bases in the middle. The CDR3 loop is CASSQGLGTGELFF. The DNA for the CDR3 is TGTGCCAGCAGCCAAGGACTGGGCACCGGGGAGCTGTTTTTT.

Ten or more counts support this clonotype. The chain couples TRBV29-1 to TRBJ2-7, with no clear D. Germline values: CDR1 SQVTM, CDR2 ANQGSEA. This CDR3 comprises 12 residues. Trimming cost V 4 bases and J 7 bases, with 14 bases left between them. This CDR3 reads CSVAQTGSEQYF. CDR3 DNA: TGCAGCGTTGCCCAAACCGGGTCGGAGCAGTACTTC.

The table lists this clonotype with a few counts. This rearrangement joins TRBV15 to TRBJ1-4; tentative D call: TRBD1 (5 bases). The CDR3 runs to 16 residues. CDR1 is LNHNV, CDR2 YYDKDF, per germline (reference sequence). Trimming took off 1 base at V and 6 bases at J, with 15 bases between the two ends. CDR3 DNA: TGTGCCACCAGCAGAGGATTGGGGACTCGGGATGAAAAACTGTTTTTT. Its protein product is CATSRGLGTRDEKLFF.

This clonotype was recorded a few times. The chain employs TRBV29-1 and TRBJ2-3, with D perhaps given as TRBD1 or TRBD2 (5 bases each). Germline V gene data show CDR1 as SQVTM and CDR2 as ANQGSEA. The CDR3 is 14 residues long. Trimming left V 8 bases short and J 1 base short, with 16 bases between. The CDR3 coding sequence is TGCAGCCTCAAACGGGGACCAGGCACAGATACGCAGTATTTT. It yields the protein CSLKRGPGTDTQYF.

The chain carries TRBV20-1 and TRBJ2-7; D not certain. The CDR3 length is 13 residues. With 5 bases removed from V and 3 bases from J, the gap between germline ends came to 14 bases. Looked up from germline, CDR1 is DFQATT and CDR2 is SNEGSKA (reference sequence). CDR3 residues: CSAGTAADYEQYF. DNA of the CDR3: TGCAGTGCTGGAACAGCTGCCGACTACGAGCAGTACTTC.

This chain links TRBV20-1 with TRBJ2-4; D call uncertain. Trimming removed 5 bases from V and 1 base from J, with 12 bases in between. Germline V CDR1 and CDR2: DFQATT, SNEGSKA (reference sequence). The CDR3 consists of 14 residues. CDR3 DNA sequence: TGCAGTGCTCCCATCGAGCCCGCCAAAAACATTCAGTACTTC. Translation gives CSAPIEPAKNIQYF.

The J gene is TRBJ1-2, the V gene TRBV3-1; TRBD1 is a possible D gene (5 bases). V dropped 0 bases and J dropped 7 bases, with 18 bases sitting between them. The length of the CDR3 is 16 residues. Germline CDR1 LGHDT, CDR2 YNNKEL (reference sequence). The CDR3 sequence is CASSQEIGAYRSGYTF. The CDR3 DNA is TGTGCCAGCAGCCAAGAGATCGGGGCCTATAGATCTGGCTACACCTTC.